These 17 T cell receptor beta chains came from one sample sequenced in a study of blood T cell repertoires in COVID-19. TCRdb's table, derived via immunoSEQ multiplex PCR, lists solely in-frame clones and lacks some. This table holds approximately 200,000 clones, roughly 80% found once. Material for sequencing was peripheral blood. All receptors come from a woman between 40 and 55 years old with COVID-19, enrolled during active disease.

The DNA of the CDR3 is TGTGCCAGCAAGAGGTCTAGCGGGACGAATCTGTACGAGCAGTACTTC. It specifies CASKRSSGTNLYEQYF. The V and J genes are TRBV2 and TRBJ2-7; 9 nucleotides line up with TRBD2. Germline lookup yields CDR1 SNHLY and CDR2 FYNNEI. The trim removed 7 bases at V and 4 bases at J, leaving 14 bases unmatched. The CDR3 runs to 16 residues.

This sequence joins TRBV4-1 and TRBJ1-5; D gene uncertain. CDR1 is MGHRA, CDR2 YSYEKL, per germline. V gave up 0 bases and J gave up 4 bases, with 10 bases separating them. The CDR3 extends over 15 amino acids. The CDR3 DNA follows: TGCGCCAGCAGCCAAGACGGGTCCCAGAATCAGCCCCAGCATTTT. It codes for CASSQDGSQNQPQHF.

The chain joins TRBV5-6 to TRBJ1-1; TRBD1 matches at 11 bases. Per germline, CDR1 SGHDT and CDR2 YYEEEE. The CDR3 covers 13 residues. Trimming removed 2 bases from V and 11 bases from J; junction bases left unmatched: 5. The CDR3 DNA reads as TGTGCCAGCAGCTTAGGACAGGGGGCAGAGGCTTTCTTT. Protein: CASSLGQGAEAFF.

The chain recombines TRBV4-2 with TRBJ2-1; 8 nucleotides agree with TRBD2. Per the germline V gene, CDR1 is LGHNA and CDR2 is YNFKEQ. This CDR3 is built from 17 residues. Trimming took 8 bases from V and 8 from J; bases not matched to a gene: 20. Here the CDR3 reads CASAGGGQREPFDEQFF. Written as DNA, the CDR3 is TGTGCCAGCGCGGGGGGAGGGCAGCGGGAGCCGTTTGATGAGCAGTTCTTC.

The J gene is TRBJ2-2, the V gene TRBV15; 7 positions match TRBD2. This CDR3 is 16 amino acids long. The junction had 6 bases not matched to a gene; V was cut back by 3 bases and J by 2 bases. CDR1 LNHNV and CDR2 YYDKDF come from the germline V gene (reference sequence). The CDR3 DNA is TGTGCCACCAGCAGCGAGACTAGCCTTAACACCGGGGAGCTGTTTTTT. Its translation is CATSSETSLNTGELFF.

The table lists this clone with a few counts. The DNA for the CDR3 is TGTGCCAGCAGTTTGGGCAGGGCACGGACCGGGGAGCTGTTTTTT. Translation: CASSLGRARTGELFF. The chain carries TRBV27 and TRBJ2-2, with D possibly matching TRBD1 (5 bases). CDR1 and CDR2 (germline): MNHEY, SMNVEV (reference sequence). Trimming left V 3 bases short and J 5 bases short, with 13 bases between. There are 15 residues in the CDR3.

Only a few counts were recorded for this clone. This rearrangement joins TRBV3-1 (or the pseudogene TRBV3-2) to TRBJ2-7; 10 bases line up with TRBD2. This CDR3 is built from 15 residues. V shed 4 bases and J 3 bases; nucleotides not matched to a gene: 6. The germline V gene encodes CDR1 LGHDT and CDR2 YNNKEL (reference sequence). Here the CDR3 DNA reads TGTGCCAGCAGCCGAACGACTAGCGGGCTCTACGAGCAGTACTTC. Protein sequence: CASSRTTSGLYEQYF.

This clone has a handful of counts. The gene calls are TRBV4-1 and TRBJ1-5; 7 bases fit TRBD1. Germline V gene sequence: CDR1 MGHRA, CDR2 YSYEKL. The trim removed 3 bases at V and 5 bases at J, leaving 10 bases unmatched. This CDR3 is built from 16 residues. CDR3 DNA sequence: TGCGCCAGCAGCCACCCCAGGGACAGTTTCCATCAGCCCCAGCATTTT. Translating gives CASSHPRDSFHQPQHF.

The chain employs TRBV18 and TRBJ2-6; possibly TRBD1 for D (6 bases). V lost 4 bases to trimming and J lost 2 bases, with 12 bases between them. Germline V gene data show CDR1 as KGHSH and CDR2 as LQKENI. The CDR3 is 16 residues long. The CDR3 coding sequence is TGTGCCAGCTCACTTCAGGGGCGGGCTGGGGCCAACGTCCTGACTTTC. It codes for CASSLQGRAGANVLTF.

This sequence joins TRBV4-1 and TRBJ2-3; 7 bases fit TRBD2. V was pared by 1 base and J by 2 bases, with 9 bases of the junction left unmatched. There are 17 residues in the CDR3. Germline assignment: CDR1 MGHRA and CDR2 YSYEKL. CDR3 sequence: CASSQGRARDYTDTQYF. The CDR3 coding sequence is TGCGCCAGCAGCCAAGGGAGGGCCAGGGACTACACAGATACGCAGTATTTT.

The chain's CDR3 is CASTAGTGGNPYEQYF. CDR3 sequence (DNA): TGTGCCAGCACCGCCGGGACAGGGGGAAACCCCTACGAGCAGTACTTC. The rearrangement uses TRBV4-2 and TRBJ2-7, with 11 bases identical to TRBD1. The CDR3 spans 16 residues. CDR1 and CDR2 from the germline V gene are LGHNA and YNFKEQ. V shed 7 bases and J 2 bases; nucleotides not matched to a gene: 10.

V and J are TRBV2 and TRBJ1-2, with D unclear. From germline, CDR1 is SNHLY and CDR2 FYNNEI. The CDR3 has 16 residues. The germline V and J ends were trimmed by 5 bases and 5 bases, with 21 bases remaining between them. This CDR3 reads CASSKDYRDIGYGYTF. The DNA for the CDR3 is TGTGCCAGCAGTAAGGACTACCGGGATATCGGGTATGGCTACACCTTC.

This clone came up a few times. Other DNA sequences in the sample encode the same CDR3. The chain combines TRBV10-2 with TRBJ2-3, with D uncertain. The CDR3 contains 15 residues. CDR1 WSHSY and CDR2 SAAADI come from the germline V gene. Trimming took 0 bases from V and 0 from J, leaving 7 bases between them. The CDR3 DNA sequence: TGCGCCAGCAGTGAGTCTCCAACTAGCACAGATACGCAGTATTTT. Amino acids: CASSESPTSTDTQYF.

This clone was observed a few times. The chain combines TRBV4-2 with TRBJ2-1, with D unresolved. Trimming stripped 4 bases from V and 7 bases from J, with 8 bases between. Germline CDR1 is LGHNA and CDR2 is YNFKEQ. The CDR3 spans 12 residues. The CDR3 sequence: CASSPSRNEQFF. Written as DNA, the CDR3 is TGTGCCAGCAGCCCATCTAGGAATGAGCAGTTCTTC.

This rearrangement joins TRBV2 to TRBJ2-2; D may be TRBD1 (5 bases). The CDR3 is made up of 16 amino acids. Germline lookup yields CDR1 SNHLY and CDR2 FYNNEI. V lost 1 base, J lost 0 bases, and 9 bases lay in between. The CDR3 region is CASSEEGPANTGELFF. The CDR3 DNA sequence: TGTGCCAGCAGTGAAGAGGGGCCCGCGAACACCGGGGAGCTGTTTTTT.

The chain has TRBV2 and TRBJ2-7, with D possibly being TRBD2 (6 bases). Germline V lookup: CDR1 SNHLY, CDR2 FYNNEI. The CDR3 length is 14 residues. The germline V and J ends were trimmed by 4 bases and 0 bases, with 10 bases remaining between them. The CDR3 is CASSGATSSYEQYF. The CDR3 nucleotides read TGTGCCAGCAGTGGGGCGACTAGCTCCTACGAGCAGTACTTC.

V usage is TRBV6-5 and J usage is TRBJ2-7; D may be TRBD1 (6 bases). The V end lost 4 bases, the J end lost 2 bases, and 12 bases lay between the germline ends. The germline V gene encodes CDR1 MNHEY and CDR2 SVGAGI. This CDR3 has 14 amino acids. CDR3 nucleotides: TGTGCCAGCAGTTGGGGGCGGCAAACCTACGAGCAGTACTTC. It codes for CASSWGRQTYEQYF.